This TCR beta chain was sequenced for a study of blood T cells in healthy people across ages. Study-wide results and caveats: Naive and antigen-experienced cells were not separated, limiting conclusive comparison.

The CDR3 covers 14 residues. The trim removed 1 base at V and 3 bases at J, leaving 0 bases unmatched. Germline V lookup: CDR1 SGHAT, CDR2 FQNNGV. PCR was performed a second time for about 6 to 12 cycles using a sample-barcoded 5' primer and a J-beta primer mix. Using its own MiXCR run on the 5' RACE reads, TCRdb lists one record per CDR3 protein. The sample carries 700,000 or so distinct CDR3 sequences, around 41% recorded once. This clonotype was seen more than once but under ten times. Its antigen is not identified. The rearrangement joins TRBV11-2 to TRBJ2-1; TRBD2 agrees at 7 bases. Sequencing input: blood. The TCR comes from a man older than 75 in good health. CDR3 region: CASSLASGYNEQFF. The CDR3 DNA sequence: TGTGCCAGCAGCTTAGCTAGCGGCTACAATGAGCAGTTCTTC.